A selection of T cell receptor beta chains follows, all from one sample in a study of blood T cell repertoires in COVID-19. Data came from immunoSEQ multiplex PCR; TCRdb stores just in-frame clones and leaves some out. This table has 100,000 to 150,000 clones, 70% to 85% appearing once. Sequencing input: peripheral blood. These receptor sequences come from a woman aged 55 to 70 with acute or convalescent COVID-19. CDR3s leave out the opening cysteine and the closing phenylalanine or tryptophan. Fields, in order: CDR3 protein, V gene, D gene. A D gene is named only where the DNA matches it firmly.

ASSLATTNYGYT	TRBV5-5	NA
ASSSRVLTYNEQF	TRBV7-2	NA
ASSQASGNTIY	TRBV14	NA
SVTETGYYGYT	TRBV29-1	NA
ATRQGGNSPLH	TRBV27	NA
ASGGSYEQY	TRBV28	NA
AWRDTGGAETQY	TRBV30	TRBD1
ASGLAPQGHEQF	TRBV12-5	NA
ASTSDRVGEKLF	TRBV5-4	TRBD1
ASSLATGQGDYGYT	TRBV7-2	TRBD1
ASSRNGQGVGFGYT	TRBV3-1/TRBV3-2	TRBD1
ASKQQGNTEAF	TRBV7-3	NA
ASSRGWGQGNTGELF	TRBV7-3	TRBD1